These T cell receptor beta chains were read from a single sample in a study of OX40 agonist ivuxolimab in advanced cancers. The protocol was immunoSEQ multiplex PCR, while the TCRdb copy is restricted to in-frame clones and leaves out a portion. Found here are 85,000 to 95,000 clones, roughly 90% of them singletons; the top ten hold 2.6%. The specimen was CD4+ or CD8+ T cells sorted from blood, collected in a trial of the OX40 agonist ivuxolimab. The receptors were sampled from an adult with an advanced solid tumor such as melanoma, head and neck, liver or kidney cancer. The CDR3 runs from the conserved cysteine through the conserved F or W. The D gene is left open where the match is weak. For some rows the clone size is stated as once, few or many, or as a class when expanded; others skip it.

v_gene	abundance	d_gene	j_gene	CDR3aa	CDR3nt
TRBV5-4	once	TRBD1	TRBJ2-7	CASSRTGNSEQYF	TGTGCCAGCAGTCGGACAGGGAATTCCGAGCAGTACTTC
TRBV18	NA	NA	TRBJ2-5	CASSPNGAIQETQYF	TGTGCCAGCTCACCGAACGGGGCCATTCAAGAGACCCAGTACTTC
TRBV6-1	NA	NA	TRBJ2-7	CASQRTVSSYEQYF	TGTGCCAGCCAACGGACAGTGAGCTCCTACGAGCAGTACTTC
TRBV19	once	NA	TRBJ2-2	CASSISQGRLGTGELFF	TGTGCCAGTAGTATTAGTCAGGGGCGGTTAGGCACCGGGGAGCTGTTTTTT
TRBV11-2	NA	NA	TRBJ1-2	CASSLVNLARNRDGYTF	TGTGCCAGCAGCTTAGTCAACCTCGCCCGGAATCGTGATGGCTACACCTTC
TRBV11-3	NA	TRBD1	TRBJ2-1	CASSPGTGAYNEQFF	TGTGCCAGCAGCCCCGGGACAGGGGCCTACAATGAGCAGTTCTTC
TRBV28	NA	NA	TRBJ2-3	CASSRRAEGDTQYF	TGTGCCAGCAGTCGCAGGGCGGAGGGAGATACGCAGTATTTT
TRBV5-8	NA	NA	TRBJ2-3	CASSLAGASTDTQYF	TGTGCCAGCAGCTTGGCCGGTGCGAGCACAGATACGCAGTATTTT
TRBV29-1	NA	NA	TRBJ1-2	CSVYSGDGYTF	TGCAGCGTCTACAGTGGCGATGGCTACACCTTC
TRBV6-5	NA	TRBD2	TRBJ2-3	CASSSLAGPRQYF	TGTGCCAGCAGTTCTCTAGCGGGACCTAGGCAGTATTTT
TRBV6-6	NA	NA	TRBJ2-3	CASSSTPDTQYF	TGTGCCAGCAGTTCAACACCCGATACGCAGTATTTT
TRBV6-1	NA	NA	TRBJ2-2	CASSGFEVTGELFF	TGTGCCAGCAGTGGATTTGAGGTTACCGGGGAGCTGTTTTTT
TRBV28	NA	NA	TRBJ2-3	CASSLGRLRAQYF	TGTGCCAGCAGTCTCGGGAGACTGCGTGCGCAGTATTTT
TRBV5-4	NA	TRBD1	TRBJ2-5	CASTRQGPGETQYF	TGTGCCTCAACTCGACAGGGCCCAGGGGAGACCCAGTACTTC
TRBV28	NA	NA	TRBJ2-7	CASKEGKGRHTYEQYF	TGTGCCAGCAAGGAGGGCAAGGGCAGGCACACCTACGAGCAGTACTTC
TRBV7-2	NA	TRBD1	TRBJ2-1	CASSTQGVYNEQFF	TGTGCCAGCAGCACCCAGGGGGTCTACAATGAGCAGTTCTTC
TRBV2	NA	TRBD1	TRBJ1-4	CASIQGVGEKLFF	TGTGCCAGCATCCAGGGGGTTGGAGAAAAACTGTTTTTT
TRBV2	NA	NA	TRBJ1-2	CASTTGGPNYGYTF	TGTGCCAGCACCACAGGCGGTCCTAACTATGGCTACACCTTC
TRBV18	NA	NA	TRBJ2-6	CASSPRAPTSGANVLTF	TGTGCCAGCTCACCCCGGGCCCCCACCTCTGGGGCCAACGTCCTGACTTTC
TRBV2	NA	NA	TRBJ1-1	CASSEALRMKNTEAFF	TGTGCCAGCAGTGAAGCGCTTCGTATGAAGAACACTGAAGCTTTCTTT
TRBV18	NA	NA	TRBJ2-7	CASSPPVSSNEQYF	TGTGCCAGCTCACCACCAGTTTCGAGTAACGAGCAGTACTTC
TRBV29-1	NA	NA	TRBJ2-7	CSVSSSGYEQYF	TGCAGCGTATCGAGTAGCGGCTACGAGCAGTACTTC
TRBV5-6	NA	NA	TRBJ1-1	CASSRDTEAFF	TGTGCCAGCAGTAGGGACACTGAAGCTTTCTTT
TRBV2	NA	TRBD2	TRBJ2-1	CASSGGLASEQFF	TGTGCCAGCAGTGGGGGACTAGCAAGTGAGCAGTTCTTC
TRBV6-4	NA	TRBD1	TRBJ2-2	CASSTGVGGELFF	TGTGCCAGCTCAACAGGGGTCGGCGGGGAGCTGTTTTTT
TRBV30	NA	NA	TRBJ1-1	CAWSVQWGRGTEAFF	TGTGCCTGGAGTGTACAGTGGGGGCGCGGGACTGAAGCTTTCTTT
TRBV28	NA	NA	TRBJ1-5	CASRVGAQPQHF	TGTGCCAGCAGGGTCGGGGCTCAGCCCCAGCATTTT
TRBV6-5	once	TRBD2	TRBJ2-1	CASRRLAEAYNEQFF	TGTGCCAGCAGAAGACTAGCGGAAGCCTACAATGAGCAGTTCTTC
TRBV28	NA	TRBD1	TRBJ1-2	CASSFQGAHGYTF	TGTGCCAGCAGTTTTCAGGGGGCGCATGGCTACACCTTC
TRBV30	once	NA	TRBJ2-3	CAWSRQASTDTQYF	TGTGCCTGGAGCCGTCAAGCCAGCACAGATACGCAGTATTTT
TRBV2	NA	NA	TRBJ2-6	CASSLGPSGANVLTF	TGTGCCAGCAGTTTGGGTCCCTCTGGGGCCAACGTCCTGACTTTC
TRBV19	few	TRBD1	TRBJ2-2	CASDRGGNTGELFF	TGTGCCAGTGACAGGGGAGGCAACACCGGGGAGCTGTTTTTT
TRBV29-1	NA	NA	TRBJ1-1	CSVSWTDTAFF	TGCAGCGTTTCCTGGACGGACACAGCTTTCTTT
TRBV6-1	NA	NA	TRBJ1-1	CASSVSEDRPTEAFF	TGTGCCAGCAGTGTCTCCGAAGACAGGCCGACTGAAGCTTTCTTT
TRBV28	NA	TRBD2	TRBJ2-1	CASRSFSGRSYNEQFF	TGTGCCAGCAGGTCCTTTAGCGGGAGATCCTACAATGAGCAGTTCTTC
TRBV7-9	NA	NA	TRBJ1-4	CASSPRSTNEKLFF	TGTGCCAGCAGCCCCAGGAGTACTAATGAAAAACTGTTTTTT
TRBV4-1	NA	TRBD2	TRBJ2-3	CASSQARFGLARSTDTQYF	TGCGCCAGCAGCCAAGCCCGCTTCGGACTAGCGCGCAGCACAGATACGCAGTATTTT
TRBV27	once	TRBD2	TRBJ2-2	CASSQLASRGELFF	TGTGCCAGCAGCCAACTAGCGAGTAGGGGGGAGCTGTTTTTT
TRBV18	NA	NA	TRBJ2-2	CASSPPIGEDTGELFF	TGTGCCAGCTCACCACCAATAGGGGAGGACACCGGGGAGCTGTTTTTT
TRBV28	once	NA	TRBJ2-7	CASSPRGPEQYF	TGTGCCAGCAGTCCCAGGGGACCCGAGCAGTACTTC
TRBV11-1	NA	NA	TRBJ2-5	CASSSSDREETQYF	TGTGCCAGCAGCTCCTCGGACCGAGAAGAGACCCAGTACTTC
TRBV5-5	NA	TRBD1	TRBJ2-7	CASRSRDRAYEQYF	TGTGCCAGCAGAAGCCGGGACAGAGCCTACGAGCAGTACTTC
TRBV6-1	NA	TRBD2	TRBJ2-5	CASSGGGSPETQYF	TGTGCCAGCAGTGGGGGCGGGAGCCCCGAGACCCAGTACTTC
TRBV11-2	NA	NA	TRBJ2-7	CASSLNYASYEQYF	TGTGCCAGCAGCTTGAACTATGCTTCCTACGAGCAGTACTTC